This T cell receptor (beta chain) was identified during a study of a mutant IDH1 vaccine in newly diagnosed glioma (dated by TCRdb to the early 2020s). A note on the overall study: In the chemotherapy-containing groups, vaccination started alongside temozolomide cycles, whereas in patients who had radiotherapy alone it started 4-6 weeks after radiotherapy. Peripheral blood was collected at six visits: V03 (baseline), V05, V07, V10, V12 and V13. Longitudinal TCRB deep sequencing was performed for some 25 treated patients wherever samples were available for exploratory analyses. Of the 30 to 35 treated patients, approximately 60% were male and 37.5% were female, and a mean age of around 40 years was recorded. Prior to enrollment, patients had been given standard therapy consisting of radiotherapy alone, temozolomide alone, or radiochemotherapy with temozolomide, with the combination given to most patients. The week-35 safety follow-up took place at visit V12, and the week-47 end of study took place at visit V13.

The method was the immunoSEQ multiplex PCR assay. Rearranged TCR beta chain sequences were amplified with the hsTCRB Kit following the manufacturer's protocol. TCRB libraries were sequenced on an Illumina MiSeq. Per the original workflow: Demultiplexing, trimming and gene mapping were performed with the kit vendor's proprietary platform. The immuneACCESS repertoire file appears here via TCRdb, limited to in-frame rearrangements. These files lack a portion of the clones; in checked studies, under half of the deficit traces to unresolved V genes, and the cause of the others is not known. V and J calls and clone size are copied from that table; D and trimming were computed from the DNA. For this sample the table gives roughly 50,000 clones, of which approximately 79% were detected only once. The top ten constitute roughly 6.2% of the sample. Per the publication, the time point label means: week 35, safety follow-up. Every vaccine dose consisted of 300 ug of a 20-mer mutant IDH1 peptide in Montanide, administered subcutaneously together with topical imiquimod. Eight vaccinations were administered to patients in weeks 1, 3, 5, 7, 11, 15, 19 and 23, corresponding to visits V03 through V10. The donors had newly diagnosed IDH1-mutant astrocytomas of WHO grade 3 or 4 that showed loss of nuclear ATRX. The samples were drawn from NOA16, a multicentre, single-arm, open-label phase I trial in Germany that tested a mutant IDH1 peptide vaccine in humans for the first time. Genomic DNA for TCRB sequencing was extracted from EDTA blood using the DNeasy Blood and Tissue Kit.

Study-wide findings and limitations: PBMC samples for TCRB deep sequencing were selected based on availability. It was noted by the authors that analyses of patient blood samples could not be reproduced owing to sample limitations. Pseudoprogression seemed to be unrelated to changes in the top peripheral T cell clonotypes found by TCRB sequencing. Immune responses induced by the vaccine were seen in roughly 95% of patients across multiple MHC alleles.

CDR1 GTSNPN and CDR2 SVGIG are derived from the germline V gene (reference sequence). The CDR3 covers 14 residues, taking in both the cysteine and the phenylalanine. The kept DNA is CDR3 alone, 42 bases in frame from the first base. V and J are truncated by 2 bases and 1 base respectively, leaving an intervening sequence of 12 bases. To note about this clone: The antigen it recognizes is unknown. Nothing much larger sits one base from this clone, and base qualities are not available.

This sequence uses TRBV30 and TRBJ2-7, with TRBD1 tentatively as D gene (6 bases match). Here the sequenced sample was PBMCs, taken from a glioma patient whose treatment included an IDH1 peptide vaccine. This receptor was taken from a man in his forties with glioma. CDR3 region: CAWSWGPGSYEQYF. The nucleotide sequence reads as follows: TGTGCCTGGAGTTGGGGGCCAGGTTCCTACGAGCAGTACTTC.